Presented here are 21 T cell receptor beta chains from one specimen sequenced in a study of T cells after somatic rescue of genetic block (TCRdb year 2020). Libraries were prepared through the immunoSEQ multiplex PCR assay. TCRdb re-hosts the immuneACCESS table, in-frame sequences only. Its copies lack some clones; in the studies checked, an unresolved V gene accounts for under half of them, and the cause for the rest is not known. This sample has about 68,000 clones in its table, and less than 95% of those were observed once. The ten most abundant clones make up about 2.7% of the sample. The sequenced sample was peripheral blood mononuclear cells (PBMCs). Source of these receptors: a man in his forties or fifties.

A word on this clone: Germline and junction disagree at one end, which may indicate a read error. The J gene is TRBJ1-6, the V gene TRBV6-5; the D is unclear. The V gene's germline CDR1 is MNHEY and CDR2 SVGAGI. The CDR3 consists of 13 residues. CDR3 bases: TGTGCCAGCAGTTCTCCCCTGGTCAAGGGTAGATACTTT. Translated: CASSSPLVKGRYF.

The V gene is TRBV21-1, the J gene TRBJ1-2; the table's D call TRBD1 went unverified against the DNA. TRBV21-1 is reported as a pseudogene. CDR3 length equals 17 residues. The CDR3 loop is CASSKEGEDRGDYGYTF. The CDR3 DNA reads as TGTGCCAGCAGCAAAGAGGGGGAGGACAGGGGCGACTATGGCTACACCTTC.

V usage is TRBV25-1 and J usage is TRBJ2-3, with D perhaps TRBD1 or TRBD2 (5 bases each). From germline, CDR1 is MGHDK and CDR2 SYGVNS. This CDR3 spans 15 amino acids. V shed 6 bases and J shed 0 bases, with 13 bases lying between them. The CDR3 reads CASRSHGGSTDTQYF. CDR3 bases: TGTGCCAGCAGGTCCCATGGGGGAAGCACAGATACGCAGTATTTT.

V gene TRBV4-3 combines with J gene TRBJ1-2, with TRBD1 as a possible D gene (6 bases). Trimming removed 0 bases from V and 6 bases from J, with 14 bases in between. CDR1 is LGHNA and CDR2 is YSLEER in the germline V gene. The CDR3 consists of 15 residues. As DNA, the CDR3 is TGCGCCAGCAGCCAAGATAGGGGGGGCCGGAATGGCTACACCTTC. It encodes CASSQDRGGRNGYTF.

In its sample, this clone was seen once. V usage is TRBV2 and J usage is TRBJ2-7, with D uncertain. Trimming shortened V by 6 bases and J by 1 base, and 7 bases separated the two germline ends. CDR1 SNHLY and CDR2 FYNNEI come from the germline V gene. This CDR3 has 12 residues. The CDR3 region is CASRWFSYEQYF. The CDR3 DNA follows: TGTGCCAGCAGATGGTTTTCCTACGAGCAGTACTTC. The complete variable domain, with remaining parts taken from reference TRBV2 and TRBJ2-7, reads EPEVTQTPSHQVTQMGQEVILRCVPISNHLYFYWYRQILGQKVEFLVSFYNNEISEKSEIFDDQFSVERPDGSNFTLKIRSTKLEDSAMYFCASRWFSYEQYFGPGTRLTVT.

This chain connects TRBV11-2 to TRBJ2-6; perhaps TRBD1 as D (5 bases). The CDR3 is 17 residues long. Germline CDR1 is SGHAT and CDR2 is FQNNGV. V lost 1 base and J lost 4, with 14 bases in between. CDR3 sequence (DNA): TGTGCCAGCAGCTTAGGTCCAGGGAAACAGGGGGCCAACGTCCTGACTTTC. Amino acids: CASSLGPGKQGANVLTF.

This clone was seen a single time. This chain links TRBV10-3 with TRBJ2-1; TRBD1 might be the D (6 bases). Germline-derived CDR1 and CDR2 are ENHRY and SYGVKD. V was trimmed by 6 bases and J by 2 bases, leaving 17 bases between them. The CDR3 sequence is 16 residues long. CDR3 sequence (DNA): TGTGCCATCAGGGGGGACACCGAAACAACCTACAATGAGCAGTTCTTC. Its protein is CAIRGDTETTYNEQFF.

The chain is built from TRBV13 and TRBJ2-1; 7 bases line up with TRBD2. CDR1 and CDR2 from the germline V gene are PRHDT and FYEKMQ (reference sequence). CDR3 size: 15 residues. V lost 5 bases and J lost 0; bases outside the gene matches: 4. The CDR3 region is CASSPGGSSYNEQFF. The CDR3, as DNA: TGTGCCAGCAGCCCCGGGGGGAGCTCCTACAATGAGCAGTTCTTC.

CDR3 sequence reads: CASSLWGSGDSWYQETQYF. The CDR3 DNA is TGTGCCAGCAGCTTGTGGGGGTCGGGGGACAGTTGGTACCAAGAGACCCAGTACTTC. The chain recombines TRBV5-6 with TRBJ2-5; maybe TRBD1 (7 bases). The CDR3 extends over 19 amino acids. V was cut by 1 base and J by 0 bases, with 22 bases left in between. CDR1 is SGHDT, CDR2 YYEEEE, per germline.

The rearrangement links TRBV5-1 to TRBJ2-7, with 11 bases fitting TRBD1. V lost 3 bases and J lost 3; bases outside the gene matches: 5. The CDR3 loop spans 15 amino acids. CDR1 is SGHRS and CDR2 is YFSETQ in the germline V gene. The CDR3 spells CASSSGTGGLYEQYF. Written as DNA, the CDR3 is TGCGCCAGCAGCTCAGGGACAGGGGGACTCTACGAGCAGTACTTC.

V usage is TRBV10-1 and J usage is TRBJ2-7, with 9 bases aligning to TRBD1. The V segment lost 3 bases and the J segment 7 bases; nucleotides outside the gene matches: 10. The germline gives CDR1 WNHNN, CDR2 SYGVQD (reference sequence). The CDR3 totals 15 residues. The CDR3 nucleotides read TGCGCCAGCAGTGACCCCGGGACAGGGACTGGGGAGCAGTACTTC. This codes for CASSDPGTGTGEQYF.

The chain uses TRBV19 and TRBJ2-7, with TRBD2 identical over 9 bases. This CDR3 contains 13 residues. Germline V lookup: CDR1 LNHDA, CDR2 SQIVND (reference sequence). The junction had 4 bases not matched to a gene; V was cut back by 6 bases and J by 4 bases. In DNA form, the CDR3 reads TGTGCCAGTAGGGCTAGCGGGGCTTACGAGCAGTACTTC. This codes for CASRASGAYEQYF.

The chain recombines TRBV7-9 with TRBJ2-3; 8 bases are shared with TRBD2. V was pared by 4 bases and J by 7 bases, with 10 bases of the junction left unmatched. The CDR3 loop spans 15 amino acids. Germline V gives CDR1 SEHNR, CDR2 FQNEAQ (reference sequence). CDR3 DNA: TGTGCCAGCAGCTCGGACGGACTAGCCTCGAATACGCAGTATTTT. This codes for CASSSDGLASNTQYF.

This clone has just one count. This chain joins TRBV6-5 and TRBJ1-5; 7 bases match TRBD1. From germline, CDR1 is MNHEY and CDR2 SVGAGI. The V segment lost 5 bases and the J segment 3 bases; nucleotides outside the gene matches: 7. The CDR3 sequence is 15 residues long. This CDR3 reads CASSPRDSFNQPQHF. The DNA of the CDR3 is TGTGCCAGCAGTCCCCGGGACAGCTTCAATCAGCCCCAGCATTTT.

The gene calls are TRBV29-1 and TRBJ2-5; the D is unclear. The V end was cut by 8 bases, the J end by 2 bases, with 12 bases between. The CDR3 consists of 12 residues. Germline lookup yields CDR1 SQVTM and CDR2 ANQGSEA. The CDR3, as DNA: TGCAGCCTTCGACGGAATCAAGAGACCCAGTACTTC. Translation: CSLRRNQETQYF.

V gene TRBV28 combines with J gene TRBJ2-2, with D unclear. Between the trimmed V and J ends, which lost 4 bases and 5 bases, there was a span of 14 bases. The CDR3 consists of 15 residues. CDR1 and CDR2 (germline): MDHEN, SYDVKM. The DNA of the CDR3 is TGTGCCAGCAGTTCCCCCGGCTCCCTGACCGGGGAGCTGTTTTTT. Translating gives CASSSPGSLTGELFF.

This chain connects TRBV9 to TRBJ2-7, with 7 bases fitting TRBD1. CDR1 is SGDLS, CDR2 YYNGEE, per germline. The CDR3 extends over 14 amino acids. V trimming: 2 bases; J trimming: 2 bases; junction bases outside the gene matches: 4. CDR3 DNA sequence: TGTGCCAGCAGCGTCCGGGACAGAACCTACGAGCAGTACTTC. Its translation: CASSVRDRTYEQYF.

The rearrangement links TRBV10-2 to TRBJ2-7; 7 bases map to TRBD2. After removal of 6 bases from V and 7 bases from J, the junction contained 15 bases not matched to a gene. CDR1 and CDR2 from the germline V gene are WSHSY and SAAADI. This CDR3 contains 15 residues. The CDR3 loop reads CASSSPFLTGGEQYF. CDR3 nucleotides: TGCGCCAGCAGCTCTCCTTTCCTGACGGGGGGTGAGCAGTACTTC.

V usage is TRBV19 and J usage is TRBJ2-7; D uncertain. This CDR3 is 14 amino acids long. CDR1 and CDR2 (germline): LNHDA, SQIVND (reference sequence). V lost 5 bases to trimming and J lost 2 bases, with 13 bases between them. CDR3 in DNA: TGTGCCAGTAGTGACTTTGGACGGACCTACGAGCAGTACTTC. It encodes CASSDFGRTYEQYF.

This CDR3 reads CASRNPGIPYGYTF. The CDR3 region has the DNA TGTGCCAGTCGCAACCCCGGGATACCATATGGCTACACCTTC. The chain is built from TRBV19 and TRBJ1-2; D is uncertain. This CDR3 region has 14 residues. V shed 8 bases and J shed 5 bases, with 18 bases lying between them. CDR1 and CDR2 from the germline V gene are LNHDA and SQIVND (reference sequence).

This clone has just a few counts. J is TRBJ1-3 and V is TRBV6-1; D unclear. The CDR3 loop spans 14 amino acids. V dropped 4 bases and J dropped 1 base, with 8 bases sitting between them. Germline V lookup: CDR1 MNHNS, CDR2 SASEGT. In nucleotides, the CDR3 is TGTGCCAGCAGTGGAACAGCTTCTGGAAACACCATATATTTT. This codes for CASSGTASGNTIYF.